What follows describes a single T cell receptor (beta chain). These data come from a study of T cell changes during pregnancy in multiple sclerosis. Germline-derived CDR1 and CDR2 are SNHLY and FYNNEI. CDR3 length: 14 residues. Trimming pared 7 bases from V and 4 bases from J, leaving 14 bases between. The repertoire was sequenced with immunoSEQ multiplex PCR; TCRdb's copy has only in-frame clones and lacks some. Of around 99,000 clones listed, roughly 92% are singletons. This TCR came from a female donor with multiple sclerosis, enrolled in a pregnancy study. The sequencing here drew on peripheral blood, taken in the first trimester of pregnancy. This chain joins TRBV2 and TRBJ2-1; possibly TRBD1 for D (7 bases). The CDR3 DNA follows: TGTGCCAGCATGGACAGGAGGGATTACAATGAGCAGTTCTTC. This translates into CASMDRRDYNEQFF.